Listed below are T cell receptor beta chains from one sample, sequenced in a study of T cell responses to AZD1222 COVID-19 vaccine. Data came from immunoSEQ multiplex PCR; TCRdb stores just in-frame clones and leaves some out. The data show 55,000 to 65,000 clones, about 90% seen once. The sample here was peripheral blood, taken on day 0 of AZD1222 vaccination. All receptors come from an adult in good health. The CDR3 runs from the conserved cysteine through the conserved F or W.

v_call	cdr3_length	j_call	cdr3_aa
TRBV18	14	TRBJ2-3	CASSPGTSGDTQYF
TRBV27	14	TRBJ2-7	CASRRRASSYEQYF
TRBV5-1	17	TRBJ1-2	CASSPRDRGTTNYGYTF
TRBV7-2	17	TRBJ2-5	CASSSPLAGGGGETQYF
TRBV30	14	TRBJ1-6	CAWGTGGNNSPLHF
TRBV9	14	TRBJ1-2	CASSVYPGNYGYTF
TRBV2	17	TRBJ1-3	CASGSVSAGVGGNTIYF
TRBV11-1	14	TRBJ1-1	CASSPEGTGYEAFF
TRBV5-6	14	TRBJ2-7	CASSLELDSYEQYF
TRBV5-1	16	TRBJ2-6	CASSLGAVSGANVLTF
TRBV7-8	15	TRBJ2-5	CASSPLGSGQETQYF
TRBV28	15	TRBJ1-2	CASSLYTGGDYGYTF
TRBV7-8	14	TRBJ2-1	CASLGRGVENEQFF
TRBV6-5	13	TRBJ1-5	CASSQGRRQPQHF
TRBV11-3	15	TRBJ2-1	CASSYRTSGSNEQFF
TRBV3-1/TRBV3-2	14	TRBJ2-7	CASSQGTSGYEQYF
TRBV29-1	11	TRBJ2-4	CSASVWDIQYF
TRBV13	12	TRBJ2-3	CASSLGADTQYF
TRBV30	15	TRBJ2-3	CAWSAGTGSTDTQYF
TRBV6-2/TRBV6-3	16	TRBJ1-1	CASSPALSRGNTEAFF
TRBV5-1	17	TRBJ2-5	CASSVGLAGPRSETQYF
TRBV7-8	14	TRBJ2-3	CASSLDRLGNTQYF
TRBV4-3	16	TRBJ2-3	CASSQSLVRYTDTQYF
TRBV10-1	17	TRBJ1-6	CASSESQGGTENSPLHF
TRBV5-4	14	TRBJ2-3	CASSLGLAGDTQYF